This T cell receptor (beta chain) was sequenced for a study of blood T cell repertoires in COVID-19. About the research overall: COVID-19 samples from acute and convalescent phases originated in the United States, Italy and Spain.

This CDR3 spans 13 amino acids. The germline V gene has CDR1 SQVTM and CDR2 ANQGSEA. J gave up 14 bases and V 7 bases, and 15 bases lay outside the gene matches. In the authors' workflow: Reference gene primer amplification yielded estimated nucleated cell counts. TCRdb keeps only in-frame clones here, not all; method: immunoSEQ multiplex PCR. V and J calls and clone size follow that table, whereas D and trimming were derived from the DNA. The sample lists roughly 230,000 clones; 85% were seen once. The sequence came from a woman aged 55-70 years with active or convalescent COVID-19. The V call is TRBV29-1, the J call TRBJ2-1; 9 bases are a match to TRBD1. Specimen: peripheral blood. The CDR3 DNA is TGCAGCGCTAGCTTGAACCCGGGACAGGGTGAGTTCTTC. Protein: CSASLNPGQGEFF.